A single sample gave rise to the 29 T cell receptor beta chains below, sequenced in a study of blood T cell repertoires in COVID-19. Generated by immunoSEQ multiplex PCR, the TCRdb table keeps only in-frame clones and is missing some. The profile shows hundreds of thousands of clones, more than 75% of them singletons. Sample: PBMCs or T cells enriched from blood (not recorded which). The receptors were gathered from a woman in her fifties or sixties who had recovered from COVID-19.

V and J are TRBV19 and TRBJ1-5; D not certain. Germline CDR1 is LNHDA and CDR2 is SQIVND (reference sequence). The CDR3 totals 15 residues. Trimming left V 3 bases short and J 0 bases short, with 9 bases between. CDR3 in amino acids: CASSMISGSNQPQHF. The CDR3 DNA reads as TGTGCCAGTAGTATGATAAGCGGTAGCAATCAGCCCCAGCATTTT.

This clone occurred once. The chain carries TRBV25-1 and TRBJ1-2; D remains unclear. V dropped 0 bases and J dropped 4 bases, with 9 bases sitting between them. The CDR3 consists of 14 residues. From germline, CDR1 is MGHDK and CDR2 SYGVNS. The CDR3 DNA reads as TGTGCCAGCAGTGAATATCTCCCTCCCTATGGCTACACCTTC. As protein: CASSEYLPPYGYTF.

This sequence joins TRBV7-9 and TRBJ2-5; D is uncertain. Germline-derived CDR1 and CDR2 are SEHNR and FQNEAQ (reference sequence). Trimming shortened V by 5 bases and J by 5 bases, and 9 bases separated the two germline ends. This CDR3 region has 12 residues. The CDR3 nucleotides are TGTGCCAGCAGCCCGTCTGCGGAGACCCAGTACTTC. Amino acids: CASSPSAETQYF.

V is TRBV28 and J is TRBJ2-7; D possibly corresponds to TRBD1 (6 bases). The CDR3 runs 14 residues. Germline CDR1 and CDR2: MDHEN and SYDVKM. Trimming stripped 10 bases from V and 3 bases from J, with 19 bases between. The DNA of the CDR3 is TGTGCCACGACAACTCGGGACACAAGCTACGAGCAGTACTTC. Its translation: CATTTRDTSYEQYF.

This chain uses TRBV7-3 with TRBJ1-1; D is undetermined. Per the germline V gene, CDR1 is SGHTA and CDR2 is FQGTGA. V was pared by 0 bases and J by 5 bases, with 7 bases between. This CDR3 spans 13 amino acids. CDR3 protein: CASSLTMRTEAFF. In DNA form, the CDR3 reads TGTGCCAGCAGCTTAACGATGAGGACTGAAGCTTTCTTT.

J is TRBJ2-3 and V is TRBV19; 11 bases map to TRBD2. After removal of 3 bases from V and 1 base from J, the junction contained 9 bases not matched to a gene. CDR1 and CDR2 (germline): LNHDA, SQIVND (reference sequence). This CDR3 spans 18 amino acids. In DNA form, the CDR3 reads TGTGCCAGTAGTATGAGTAGCGGGGGGGCCTTCCGCACAGATACGCAGTATTTT. Translating gives CASSMSSGGAFRTDTQYF.

V gene TRBV11-1 combines with J gene TRBJ2-2, with TRBD2 identical over 8 bases. The CDR3 length is 16 residues. Losses at the gene ends were 2 bases for V and 6 bases for J; bases not matched to a gene: 8. Per the germline V gene, CDR1 is SGHAT and CDR2 is FQDESV (reference sequence). The CDR3 sequence is CASSLLPSGSSGELFF. The CDR3 region has the DNA TGTGCCAGCAGCTTACTTCCTAGCGGGTCTTCCGGGGAGCTGTTTTTT.

The V gene is TRBV27, the J gene TRBJ2-2, with D possibly matching TRBD2 (5 bases). This CDR3 has 15 amino acids. Germline CDR1 is MNHEY and CDR2 is SMNVEV (reference sequence). Trimming left V 4 bases short and J 4 bases short, with 13 bases between. The CDR3 region is CASSSREPFTGELFF. In DNA form, the CDR3 reads TGTGCCAGCAGTTCACGGGAACCATTCACCGGGGAGCTGTTTTTT.

V and J are TRBV5-1 and TRBJ1-2; 11 nucleotides align to TRBD1. Trimming removed 4 bases from V and 8 bases from J; junction bases left unmatched: 7. Per the germline V gene, CDR1 is SGHRS and CDR2 is YFSETQ. This CDR3 has 14 amino acids. The CDR3 sequence: CASSVRDRGTGYTF. In DNA, the CDR3 is TGCGCCAGCAGCGTCCGGGACAGGGGGACCGGCTACACCTTC.

Only a few counts were recorded for this clone. The gene calls are TRBV7-2 and TRBJ1-4, with 7 nucleotides matching TRBD1. J gave up 5 bases and V 5 bases, and 8 bases lay outside the gene matches. The CDR3 length is 15 residues. The germline V gene has CDR1 SGHTA and CDR2 FQGNSA. The CDR3 DNA is TGTGCCAGCAGCCGGGCGGGGACAGCCAATGAAAAACTGTTTTTT. This translates into CASSRAGTANEKLFF.

The V gene is TRBV11-3, the J gene TRBJ1-2; 9 bases are shared with TRBD1. This CDR3 is 16 amino acids long. The trim removed 1 base at V and 4 bases at J, leaving 7 bases unmatched. Looked up from germline, CDR1 is SGHNT and CDR2 is YENEEA. The CDR3 spells CASSLGGTGSSYGYTF. CDR3 DNA sequence: TGTGCCAGCAGCTTAGGAGGGACAGGGTCGAGCTATGGCTACACCTTC.

V usage is TRBV28 and J usage is TRBJ1-2, with 7 bases aligning to TRBD1. This CDR3 spans 14 amino acids. The germline CDR1 and CDR2 sequences are MDHEN and SYDVKM. V was clipped by 3 bases and J by 7 bases; unmatched bases: 8. CDR3: CASSLVQGVFGYTF. The CDR3 DNA reads as TGTGCCAGCAGTTTGGTCCAGGGGGTCTTTGGCTACACCTTC.

This sequence joins TRBV29-1 and TRBJ1-4, with D unclear. Germline V gene data show CDR1 as SQVTM and CDR2 as ANQGSEA. V lost 5 bases and J lost 4, with 14 bases in between. This CDR3 comprises 14 residues. The CDR3 DNA is TGCAGCGTTTCACTATCGGACTTTAATGAAAAACTGTTTTTT. Amino acids: CSVSLSDFNEKLFF. The full variable domain, rest sourced from reference TRBV29-1 and TRBJ1-4, is SAVISQKPSRDICQRGTSLTIQCQVDSQVTMMFWYRQQPGQSLTLIATANQGSEATYESGFVIDKFPISRPNLTFSTLTVSNMSPEDSSIYLCSVSLSDFNEKLFFGSGTQLSVL.

This rearrangement joins TRBV4-1 to TRBJ1-3, with a tentative D call TRBD1 (5 bases). This CDR3 spans 13 amino acids. V dropped 9 bases and J dropped 3 bases, with 12 bases sitting between them. Per germline, CDR1 MGHRA and CDR2 YSYEKL. The CDR3 DNA is TGCGCCAGTCAGAAGGGGTTTGGAAACACCATATATTTT. Translating gives CASQKGFGNTIYF.

This chain links TRBV11-2 with TRBJ2-1; 10 bases fit TRBD2. In germline, CDR1 is SGHAT, CDR2 FQNNGV. J gave up 6 bases and V 6 bases, and 8 bases lay outside the gene matches. This CDR3 region has 15 residues. The CDR3 sequence is CASREPGLARNEQFF. CDR3 DNA: TGTGCCAGCAGAGAACCGGGACTAGCGCGCAATGAGCAGTTCTTC.

The chain couples TRBV5-1 to TRBJ2-5; 9 nucleotides line up with TRBD1. This CDR3 spans 16 amino acids. V shed 0 bases, J shed 5 bases, and the junction held 8 bases outside the gene matches. Germline assignment: CDR1 SGHRS and CDR2 YFSETQ. This CDR3 reads CASSLATGGRRETQYF. CDR3 bases: TGCGCCAGCAGCTTGGCCACAGGGGGCCGCCGGGAGACCCAGTACTTC.

The chain couples TRBV11-2 to TRBJ2-2, with D tentatively TRBD1 (5 bases). V lost 5 bases and J lost 5, with 12 bases in between. The CDR3 totals 14 residues. Germline V CDR1 and CDR2: SGHAT, FQNNGV. The CDR3 nucleotides are TGTGCCAGCAGCGTTGGGGCACGGACCGGGGAGCTGTTTTTT. Its translation is CASSVGARTGELFF.

The gene calls are TRBV5-8 and TRBJ1-4; D perhaps matches TRBD1 (6 bases). This CDR3 is 16 amino acids long. The ends were cut back, 3 bases at V and 0 bases at J, with 12 bases in the middle. CDR1 is SGHTS, CDR2 YDEGEE, per germline. CDR3 loop: CASSYEGVATNEKLFF. DNA of the CDR3: TGTGCCAGCAGCTATGAGGGGGTTGCAACTAATGAAAAACTGTTTTTT.

The chain joins TRBV11-2 to TRBJ1-4; D not resolved. Trimming stripped 3 bases from V and 7 bases from J, with 9 bases between. Germline CDR1 SGHAT, CDR2 FQNNGV. The CDR3 has 13 amino acids. The DNA of the CDR3 is TGTGCCAGCAGCTTTTCGGGTAGTGAAAAACTGTTTTTT. Amino acid sequence: CASSFSGSEKLFF.

CDR3: CASSPRDTGSSGANVLTF. CDR3 DNA sequence: TGTGCCAGCTCACCCCGGGACACAGGGAGCTCTGGGGCCAACGTCCTGACTTTC. V and J are TRBV18 and TRBJ2-6, with D possibly matching TRBD1 (6 bases). Germline V lookup: CDR1 KGHSH, CDR2 LQKENI. With 3 bases removed from V and 0 bases from J, the gap between germline ends came to 15 bases. The CDR3 loop spans 18 amino acids.

The rearrangement links TRBV4-2 to TRBJ2-5, with TRBD2 identical over 10 bases. V was pared by 1 base and J by 3 bases, with 5 bases of the junction left unmatched. Looked up from germline, CDR1 is LGHNA and CDR2 is YNFKEQ. The CDR3 is made up of 16 amino acids. This chain's CDR3 is CASSQGSGRGEETQYF. The CDR3 coding sequence is TGTGCCAGCAGCCAAGGGAGCGGGAGGGGGGAAGAGACCCAGTACTTC.

This clone was observed a few times. This rearrangement joins TRBV19 to TRBJ1-2; tentative D call: TRBD1 (5 bases). V was clipped by 6 bases and J by 7 bases, with 21 bases between them. The V gene's germline CDR1 is LNHDA and CDR2 SQIVND (reference sequence). The CDR3 spans 15 residues. Written as DNA, the CDR3 is TGTGCCAGTAGCATCGGTGGGGCAGTGGGTGCTGGCTACACCTTC. It translates to CASSIGGAVGAGYTF. Combining the CDR3 with reference TRBV19 and TRBJ1-2 gives the whole variable domain DGGITQSPKYLFRKEGQNVTLSCEQNLNHDAMYWYRQDPGQGLRLIYYSQIVNDFQKGDIAEGYSVSREKKESFPLTVTSAQKNPTAFYLCASSIGGAVGAGYTFGSGTRLTVV.

With regard to this clone: The sample carries other DNA sequences with the same CDR3. The V call is TRBV3-1 (or the pseudogene TRBV3-2), the J call TRBJ1-1, with D unresolved. Trimming pared 4 bases from V and 0 bases from J, leaving 6 bases between. The CDR3 is 13 residues long. CDR1 and CDR2 (germline): LGHDT, YNNKEL (reference sequence). DNA of the CDR3: TGTGCCAGCAGCCCTGGAGTGAACACTGAAGCTTTCTTT. Its translation is CASSPGVNTEAFF.

This clone was counted only a few times. The J gene is TRBJ1-3, the V gene TRBV30, with D tentatively TRBD1 (6 bases). The V end was cut by 3 bases, the J end by 1 base, with 16 bases between. Germline CDR1 and CDR2: GTSNPN and SVGIG (reference sequence). CDR3 length equals 16 residues. The CDR3 coding sequence is TGTGCCTGGAGAGTCAAATCAGGGGTTTCTGGAAACACCATATATTTT. Translating it yields CAWRVKSGVSGNTIYF.

This clone was recorded only once. The chain employs TRBV28 and TRBJ2-7; 8 bases fit TRBD1. This CDR3 has 14 residues. Germline assignment: CDR1 MDHEN and CDR2 SYDVKM. After removal of 6 bases from V and 3 bases from J, the junction contained 7 bases not matched to a gene. The CDR3: CASSRTGPGYEQYF. As DNA, the CDR3 is TGTGCCAGCAGCAGGACAGGGCCAGGCTACGAGCAGTACTTC. The full variable domain, with the rest looked up from reference TRBV28 and TRBJ2-7, is DVKVTQSSRYLVKRTGEKVFLECVQDMDHENMFWYRQDPGLGLRLIYFSYDVKMKEKGDIPEGYSVSREKKERFSLILESASTNQTSMYLCASSRTGPGYEQYFGPGTRLTVT.

The chain employs TRBV5-6 and TRBJ1-1; a possible D gene is TRBD1 (5 bases). This CDR3 region has 15 residues. Germline V CDR1 and CDR2: SGHDT, YYEEEE. The ends were cut back, 0 bases at V and 2 bases at J, with 11 bases in the middle. CDR3 loop: CASSLGGARNTEAFF. The CDR3 nucleotides are TGTGCCAGCAGCTTGGGTGGGGCCCGAAACACTGAAGCTTTCTTT.

This chain connects TRBV19 to TRBJ1-1, with no clear D. Germline V gives CDR1 LNHDA, CDR2 SQIVND (reference sequence). The V end was cut by 0 bases, the J end by 5 bases, with 7 bases between. The CDR3 runs 13 residues. CDR3 sequence: CASSIDARTEAFF. Here the CDR3 DNA reads TGTGCCAGTAGTATAGATGCCCGGACTGAAGCTTTCTTT. Filled out from reference TRBV19 and TRBJ1-1, the complete variable domain reads DGGITQSPKYLFRKEGQNVTLSCEQNLNHDAMYWYRQDPGQGLRLIYYSQIVNDFQKGDIAEGYSVSREKKESFPLTVTSAQKNPTAFYLCASSIDARTEAFFGQGTRLTVV.

The J gene is TRBJ2-7, the V gene TRBV11-2; possibly TRBD2 for D (6 bases). The germline V gene encodes CDR1 SGHAT and CDR2 FQNNGV. V gave up 7 bases and J gave up 6 bases, with 19 bases separating them. The CDR3 contains 14 residues. The CDR3 here is CASISRGGPREQYF. In DNA, the CDR3 is TGTGCCAGCATCAGTAGGGGAGGACCACGCGAGCAGTACTTC.

This chain joins TRBV29-1 and TRBJ2-1; 7 bases fit TRBD2. The CDR3 covers 14 residues. The trim removed 3 bases at V and 2 bases at J, leaving 4 bases unmatched. Germline V gives CDR1 SQVTM, CDR2 ANQGSEA. The CDR3, as DNA: TGCAGCGTTGAGCCTACTAGCGCCTACAATGAGCAGTTCTTC. This codes for CSVEPTSAYNEQFF.